Shown below are 14 T cell receptor beta chains from a single sample sequenced in a study of breast tumors, draining lymph nodes, adjacent tissues. TCRdb re-called the multiplex PCR reads through MiXCR, storing one row per CDR3 protein. The sample lists around 140,000 distinct CDR3 sequences, about a fifth seen once, with roughly 2.7% in the top ten. Axillary draining lymph nodes of breast cancer patients supplied the node samples. Sequencing was performed on axillary lymph node tissue. The receptors were sampled from a female donor with breast cancer. Some clones in this sample may be carry-over from other donors' samples.

The rearrangement joins TRBV4-1 to TRBJ2-7, with D perhaps matching TRBD1 (5 bases). V lost 0 bases, J lost 3 bases, and 12 bases lay in between. CDR3 length: 15 amino acids. Germline-derived CDR1 and CDR2 are MGHRA and YSYEKL. As DNA, the CDR3 is TGCGCCAGCAGCCAAGAAACGACAGCTGACTACGAGCAGTACTTC. Protein: CASSQETTADYEQYF.

Regarding this clonotype: It may be a read error: a sequence one base away is much more abundant. The CDR3 does not close with the conserved phenylalanine or tryptophan, likely indicating a read error. The chain is built from TRBV6-6 and TRBJ2-5; 7 nucleotides agree with TRBD2. There are 15 residues in the CDR3. V lost 6 bases, J lost 6 bases, and 13 bases stayed unmatched. Germline loops: CDR1 MNHNY, CDR2 SVGAGI (reference sequence). CDR3 in DNA: TGTGCCAGCAGGGAACGGGGAGGGGCGGTAAAGACCCAGTACCTC. Translation: CASRERGGAVKTQYL.

The chain recombines TRBV27 with TRBJ2-1; TRBD2 matches at 7 bases. Germline lookup yields CDR1 MNHEY and CDR2 SMNVEV (reference sequence). This CDR3 is 18 amino acids long. The V gene end was trimmed by 2 bases and the J gene end by 0 bases; junction bases not matched to a gene: 10. The CDR3 sequence is CASSLTLAGGFSYNEQFF. CDR3 bases: TGTGCCAGCAGTTTAACCTTAGCGGGTGGTTTCTCCTACAATGAGCAGTTCTTC.

In its sample, this clonotype was seen many times. The J gene is TRBJ2-7, the V gene TRBV7-9; 9 bases line up with TRBD1. This CDR3 comprises 14 residues. Germline CDR1 reads SEHNR; CDR2 reads FQNEAQ (reference sequence). The V segment lost 5 bases and the J segment 7 bases; nucleotides outside the gene matches: 9. The CDR3 loop reads CASSPGTGQGEQYF. The CDR3 nucleotides read TGTGCCAGCAGCCCCGGGACAGGGCAAGGAGAGCAGTACTTC.

This clonotype was seen a few times. The chain has TRBV19 and TRBJ2-5, with 12 bases that match TRBD2. The CDR3 is made up of 17 amino acids. Germline loops: CDR1 LNHDA, CDR2 SQIVND (reference sequence). J gave up 4 bases and V 10 bases, and 16 bases lay outside the gene matches. CDR3 sequence: CAIGGGILAGGRETQYF. CDR3 coding DNA: TGTGCCATAGGGGGGGGTATACTAGCGGGAGGCAGAGAGACCCAGTACTTC.

The sample holds many counts of this clonotype. The chain carries TRBV20-1 and TRBJ1-5; 9 bases line up with TRBD1. The CDR3 sequence is 16 residues long. V trimming: 3 bases; J trimming: 2 bases; junction bases outside the gene matches: 8. Germline loops: CDR1 DFQATT, CDR2 SNEGSKA (reference sequence). In DNA, the CDR3 is TGCAGTGCTAGGATGGACAGGACAGGGGGCAATCAGCCCCAGCATTTT. This encodes CSARMDRTGGNQPQHF.

This clonotype has a count of ten or more. The chain recombines TRBV20-1 with TRBJ1-5, with D possibly TRBD1 on 6 matching bases. This CDR3 has 15 amino acids. V was pared by 3 bases and J by 1 base, with 13 bases between. Germline V lookup: CDR1 DFQATT, CDR2 SNEGSKA (reference sequence). The CDR3 nucleotides read TGCAGTGCTAGGTTAGGGGGTAAGAGCAATCAGCCCCAGCATTTT. Its translation: CSARLGGKSNQPQHF.

This clonotype appeared a few times. The rearrangement joins TRBV28 to TRBJ2-3; 9 nucleotides agree with TRBD1. V was clipped by 5 bases and J by 2 bases; unmatched bases: 8. This CDR3 is 16 amino acids long. From germline, CDR1 is MDHEN and CDR2 SYDVKM. The CDR3 DNA follows: TGTGCCAGCAGTCCACCCGGGACAGGGCTCACAGATACGCAGTATTTT. This encodes CASSPPGTGLTDTQYF. Supplemented by reference TRBV28 and TRBJ2-3, the full variable domain reads DVKVTQSSRYLVKRTGEKVFLECVQDMDHENMFWYRQDPGLGLRLIYFSYDVKMKEKGDIPEGYSVSREKKERFSLILESASTNQTSMYLCASSPPGTGLTDTQYFGPGTRLTVL.

The chain links TRBV6-1 to TRBJ1-4; weak D call: TRBD1 (5 bases). Trimming cost V 0 bases and J 4 bases, with 9 bases left between them. The CDR3 has 15 amino acids. CDR1 is MNHNS and CDR2 is SASEGT in the germline V gene. The CDR3 region is CASSEAGGFNEKLFF. CDR3 sequence (DNA): TGTGCCAGCAGTGAAGCTGGGGGGTTTAATGAAAAACTGTTTTTT.

This clonotype showed up many times. The J gene is TRBJ2-7, the V gene TRBV29-1; 7 nucleotides agree with TRBD1. The trim removed 6 bases at V and 5 bases at J, leaving 10 bases unmatched. Germline V CDR1 and CDR2: SQVTM, ANQGSEA. CDR3 length: 13 amino acids. This chain's CDR3 is CSVAQGTSDEQYF. The CDR3 DNA follows: TGCAGCGTGGCACAGGGGACATCGGACGAGCAGTACTTC.

Worth noting for this clonotype: One base away lies a much larger clone, so this may be a sequencing read error. In DNA, the CDR3 is TGTACCAGCAGCGTATCCAGGGGGTGGGATACGCAGTATTTT. This encodes CTSSVSRGWDTQYF. This sequence joins TRBV9 and TRBJ2-3, with 7 bases lining up with TRBD1. Germline assignment: CDR1 SGDLS and CDR2 YYNGEE. The CDR3 runs 14 residues. The full variable domain, completed using reference TRBV9 and TRBJ2-3, is DSGVTQTPKHLITATGQRVTLRCSPRSGDLSVYWYQQSLDQGLQFLIQYYNGEERAKGNILERFSAQQFPDLHSELNLSSLELGDSALYFCTSSVSRGWDTQYFGPGTRLTVL.

The rearrangement uses TRBV6-2 or TRBV6-3 and TRBJ2-3; D is unresolved. With 2 bases removed from V and 8 bases from J, the gap between germline ends came to 17 bases. The CDR3 consists of 15 residues. From germline, CDR1 is MNHEY and CDR2 SVGEGT. The CDR3, as DNA: TGTGCCAGCAGTTACATCGACCCAGCAACGGGTACGCAGTATTTT. It codes for CASSYIDPATGTQYF.

This clonotype was counted at least ten times. V gene TRBV7-6 combines with J gene TRBJ2-3, with TRBD2 identical over 7 bases. V gave up 3 bases and J gave up 0 bases; unmatched junction bases: 6. Germline-derived CDR1 and CDR2 are SGHVS and FNYEAQ. The CDR3 sequence is 16 residues long. CDR3 DNA: TGTGCCAGCAGCTTTTCTACAGCGGGGAGCACAGATACGCAGTATTTT. This codes for CASSFSTAGSTDTQYF.

This clonotype was picked up many times. This chain uses TRBV3-1 with TRBJ2-7; 13 bases map to TRBD2. This CDR3 is built from 14 residues. The ends lost 5 bases at V and 2 bases at J; junction bases unmatched: 0. Looked up from germline, CDR1 is LGHDT and CDR2 is YNNKEL (reference sequence). In DNA form, the CDR3 reads TGTGCCAGCAGCACTAGCGGGGGGGCCTACGAGCAGTACTTC. Its protein product is CASSTSGGAYEQYF.